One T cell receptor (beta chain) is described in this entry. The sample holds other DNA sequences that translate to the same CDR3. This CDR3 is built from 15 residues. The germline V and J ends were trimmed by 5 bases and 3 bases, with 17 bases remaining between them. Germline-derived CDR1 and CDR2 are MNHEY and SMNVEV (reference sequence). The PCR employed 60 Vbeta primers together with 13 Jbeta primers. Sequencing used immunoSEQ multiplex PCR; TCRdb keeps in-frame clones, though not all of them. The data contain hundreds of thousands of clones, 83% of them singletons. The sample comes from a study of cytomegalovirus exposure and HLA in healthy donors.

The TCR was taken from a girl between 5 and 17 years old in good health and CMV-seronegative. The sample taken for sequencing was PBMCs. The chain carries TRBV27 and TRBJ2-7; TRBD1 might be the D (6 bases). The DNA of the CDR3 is TGTGCCAGCAGTCTAACCCCAGGGGTCGGCTACGAGCAGTACTTC. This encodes CASSLTPGVGYEQYF.